This T cell receptor beta chain was sequenced in a study of shared clonotypes between healthy human individuals. In the case of this clone: Antigen unknown.

Trimming left V 1 base short and J 2 bases short, with 7 bases between. This CDR3 comprises 14 residues. In germline, CDR1 is MNHNS, CDR2 SASEGT. Generated by immunoSEQ multiplex PCR, the TCRdb table keeps only in-frame clones and is missing some. The table records millions of clones, approximately 95% of them present only once. Study observations and caveats: Despite large depth, sorted-subset datasets appeared incompletely sequenced. Larger richness was generally estimated for naive than memory subsets.

Source material: naive CD4+ T cells sorted from blood. Subset: CD45RA+ positively selected. The chain employs TRBV6-1 and TRBJ2-3, with TRBD1 as a possible D gene (5 bases). The sequence was collected from a man aged 18 to 30 in good health. CDR3 DNA sequence: TGTGCCAGCAGTGAAGTGGACAACACAGATACGCAGTATTTT. Protein product: CASSEVDNTDTQYF.